This section outlines one T cell receptor beta chain sequence together with its context. Its specificity is not known. TCRdb independently ran MiXCR on the RT-PCR reads; one entry per CDR3 protein. The table records 450,000 to 600,000 distinct CDR3 sequences, approximately 15% of them present only once. This sample is part of a study of response to subunit inactivated influenza vaccine. Notes on the study in general: Researchers suggested that each seasonal influenza vaccination recruits few new T cells.

Sequenced here: CD4+ T cells sorted from PBMCs, sampled 23 months after vaccination. The source of this sequence is a man aged 45 to 70 who received an inactivated influenza vaccine.

Here the CDR3 reads CATSRDTGQQETQYF. The CDR3 nucleotides are TGTGCCACCAGCAGAGACACTGGACAACAAGAGACCCAGTACTTC. The rearrangement uses TRBV15 and TRBJ2-5; a weak D match, TRBD1 (5 bases). V gave up 0 bases and J gave up 2 bases, with 10 bases separating them. CDR1 and CDR2 from the germline V gene are LNHNV and YYDKDF (reference sequence). This CDR3 has 15 residues.